A selection of T cell receptor beta chains follows, all from one sample in a study of T-cell reconstitution after alpha-beta-depleted transplantation in children. TCRdb re-analysed the PCR reads in MiXCR, keeping a single row per CDR3 protein. Of about 610,000 distinct CDR3 sequences in the sample, roughly a tenth were seen once. This specimen consisted of PBMCs from the stem cell graft donor, obtained from the stem cell graft. These receptors were taken from a human donor who donated a stem cell graft to a child with acute myeloid leukemia. CDR3s include the opening cysteine and the closing phenylalanine or tryptophan. Each record gives: clone size, V gene, D gene, J gene, CDR3 protein, CDR3 DNA. The D gene is left open where the match is weak. Expanded clones are given a class, and other clones once, few, many or no size at all.

>few|TRBV27|.|TRBJ2-6
CASSFQWNPFSGANVLTF
TGTGCCAGCAGTTTTCAGTGGAATCCCTTCTCTGGGGCCAACGTCCTGACTTTC
>many|TRBV20-1|TRBD2|TRBJ2-7
CSASSATSGSYEQYF
TGCAGTGCTAGTAGCGCGACTAGCGGGAGTTACGAGCAGTACTTC
>.|TRBV28|.|TRBJ1-1
CASSLGGEAGTEAFF
TGTGCCAGCAGTTTGGGGGGAGAAGCGGGGACTGAAGCTTTCTTT
>.|TRBV6-2/TRBV6-3|TRBD2|TRBJ2-6
CASSSRRDAGLAASSGANVLTF
TGTGCCAGCAGTTCTCGTCGGGACGCCGGACTAGCGGCAAGCTCTGGGGCCAACGTCCTGACTTTC
>.|TRBV6-1|.|TRBJ2-3
CASLGDAGSDTQYF
TGTGCCAGCTTAGGAGACGCGGGATCAGATACGCAGTATTTT
>.|TRBV2|TRBD2|TRBJ2-7
CASTHSGLAGVFSEQYF
TGTGCCAGCACCCACTCCGGACTAGCGGGAGTTTTTTCCGAGCAGTACTTC
>few|TRBV18|.|TRBJ1-1
CASSPDRLAEAFF
TGTGCCAGCTCACCAGACAGGTTAGCTGAAGCTTTCTTT
>few|TRBV20-1|.|TRBJ1-1
CSARIPGTEAFF
TGCAGTGCTAGAATTCCGGGGACTGAAGCTTTCTTT
>few|TRBV28|.|TRBJ2-7
CASSPRTRGEQYF
TGTGCCAGCAGTCCCAGGACCAGGGGCGAGCAGTACTTC
>.|TRBV6-2/TRBV6-3|.|TRBJ1-1
CASSYSIQTQMNTEAFF
TGTGCCAGCAGTTACTCGATCCAGACCCAAATGAACACTGAAGCTTTCTTT
>few|TRBV29-1|TRBD1|TRBJ2-7
CSVEDLRSDRGGPYEQYF
TGCAGCGTTGAAGATCTCCGCTCAGACAGGGGGGGTCCCTACGAGCAGTACTTC
>.|TRBV20-1|.|TRBJ2-3
CSVRRPLGTDTQYF
TGCAGTGTGCGCAGGCCCTTGGGCACAGATACGCAGTATTTT
>many|TRBV10-3|.|TRBJ1-1
CAISEILQGTSTEAFF
TGTGCCATCAGTGAGATTCTCCAGGGGACTTCCACTGAAGCTTTCTTT
>few|TRBV29-1|TRBD1|TRBJ1-2
CSVDVDRNINGYTF
TGCAGCGTTGATGTGGACAGGAATATCAACGGCTACACCTTC